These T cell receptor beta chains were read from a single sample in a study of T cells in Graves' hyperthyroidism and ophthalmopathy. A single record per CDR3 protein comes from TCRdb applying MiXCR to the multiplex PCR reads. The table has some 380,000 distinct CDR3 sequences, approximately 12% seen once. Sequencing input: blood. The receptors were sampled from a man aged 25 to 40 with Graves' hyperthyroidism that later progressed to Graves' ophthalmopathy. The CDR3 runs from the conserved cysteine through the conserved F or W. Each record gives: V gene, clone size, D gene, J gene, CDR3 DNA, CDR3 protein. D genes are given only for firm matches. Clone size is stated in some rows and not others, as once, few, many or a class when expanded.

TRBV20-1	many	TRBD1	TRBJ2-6	TGCAGTGCTCCTGGACAGGGCATCTCTGGGGCCAACGTCCTGACTTTC	CSAPGQGISGANVLTF
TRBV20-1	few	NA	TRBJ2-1	TGCAGTGCACCTGGGGGCTCCTACAATGAGCAGTTCTTC	CSAPGGSYNEQFF
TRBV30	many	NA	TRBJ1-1	TGTGCCTGGAGTGTATACGGATTGAACACTGAAGCTTTCTTT	CAWSVYGLNTEAFF
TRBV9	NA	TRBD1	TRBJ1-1	TGTGCCAGCAGCGTAGCTGGGCAGGGGGGGACTGAAGCTTTCTTT	CASSVAGQGGTEAFF
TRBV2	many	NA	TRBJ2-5	TGTGCCAGCAGGTCTTGGGGCGAGACCCAGTACTTC	CASRSWGETQYF
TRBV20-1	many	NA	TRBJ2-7	TGCAGTGCTAGAGCCCAGGACTCCTACGAGCAGTACTTC	CSARAQDSYEQYF
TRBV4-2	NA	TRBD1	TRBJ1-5	TGTGCCAGCAGCCCGTTTGACAGGGCTGATCAGCCCCAGCATTTT	CASSPFDRADQPQHF
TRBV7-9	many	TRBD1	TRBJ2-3	TGTGCCAGCAGCCACCGGGACAGGAGACCAGATACGCAGTATTTT	CASSHRDRRPDTQYF
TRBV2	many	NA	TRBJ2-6	TGTGCCAGCAGTGTACAGACAGCTGGGGCCAACGTCCTGACTTTC	CASSVQTAGANVLTF
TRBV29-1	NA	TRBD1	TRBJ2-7	TGCAGCGCGGAAGTGGGACAGTCCTACGAGCAGTACTTC	CSAEVGQSYEQYF
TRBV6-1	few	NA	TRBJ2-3	TGTGCCAGCAGTCCTTTGAGCAGTACCGATACGCAGTATTTT	CASSPLSSTDTQYF
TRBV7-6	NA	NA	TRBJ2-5	TGTGCCAGCAGCTTAGGAAGCCAGGGGAGTCGCGAGACCCAGTACTTC	CASSLGSQGSRETQYF
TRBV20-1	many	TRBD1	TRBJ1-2	TGCAGTGCTCGGACAGGGTATAACTATGGCTACACCTTC	CSARTGYNYGYTF
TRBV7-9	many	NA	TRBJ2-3	TGTGCCAGCACCAACCCCGAGACAACACCCACAGATACGCAGTATTTT	CASTNPETTPTDTQYF
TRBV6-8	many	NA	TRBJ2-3	TGTGCCAGTCGACTAGGGAGCACAGATACGCAGTATTTT	CASRLGSTDTQYF
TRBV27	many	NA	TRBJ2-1	TGTGCCAGCAGTTTATACGCGGGGGCGCACAATGAGCAGTTCTTC	CASSLYAGAHNEQFF
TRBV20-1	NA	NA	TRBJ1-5	TGCAGTGCTAGAGATGTCAAACAGGATTTTCAGCCCCAGCATTTT	CSARDVKQDFQPQHF
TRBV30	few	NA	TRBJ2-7	TGTGCCTGGAGTGAAATCAGCGAGCAGTACTTC	CAWSEISEQYF
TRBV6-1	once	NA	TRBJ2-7	TGTGCCAGCACGCAGGGGCCCTACGAGCAGTACTTC	CASTQGPYEQYF
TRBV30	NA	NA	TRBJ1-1	TGTGCCTGGAGACGAAGTAGAGTTATGAACACTGAAGCTTTCTTT	CAWRRSRVMNTEAFF
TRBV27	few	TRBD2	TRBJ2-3	TGTGCCAGCAGTTTATTGGCTAGCGGGCGAGGGGGCACAGATACGCAGTATTTT	CASSLLASGRGGTDTQYF
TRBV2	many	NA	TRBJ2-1	TGTGCCAGCAGTCCCAGGGACACTAACTACAATGAGCAGTTCTTC	CASSPRDTNYNEQFF
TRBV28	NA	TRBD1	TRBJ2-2	TGTGCCACAAAAGCATCCCGGACAGGGCGTGCCGGGGAGCTGTTTTTT	CATKASRTGRAGELFF
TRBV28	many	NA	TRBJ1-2	TGTGCCAGCAGTTTTGGGGGTTTCGGCTACACCTTC	CASSFGGFGYTF